This T cell receptor (beta chain) was captured in a study of identical twins. As for this clonotype: The antigen remains undetermined.

Unique molecular identifiers were present on cDNA, and template switching added a universal primer site. MiXCR, run by TCRdb on the 5' RACE reads, gives a single entry per CDR3 protein. Of hundreds of thousands of distinct CDR3 sequences in the sample, about 12% were seen once. Findings of the study overall: Within cord blood, abundant beta clonotypes carried fewer insertions, but memory repertoires showed no such trend. Cross-sectional statistical analysis was relied on for the conclusions, without the same donors being followed.

Trimming cost V 5 bases and J 1 base, with 18 bases left between them. The CDR3 sequence is 16 residues long. Germline values: CDR1 SGHVS, CDR2 FNYEAQ. This sample also belongs to another study, concerning yellow fever vaccine responses in identical twins.

The rearrangement joins TRBV7-6 to TRBJ2-7; D call uncertain. This clonotype was sampled from a woman aged 18-29 years in good health. Sequenced: CD8+ T cells sorted from blood. The CDR3 DNA reads as TGTGCCAGCAGCCCCCATTTTTCCGCAGCATCCTACGAGCAGTACTTC. The encoded protein is CASSPHFSAASYEQYF.